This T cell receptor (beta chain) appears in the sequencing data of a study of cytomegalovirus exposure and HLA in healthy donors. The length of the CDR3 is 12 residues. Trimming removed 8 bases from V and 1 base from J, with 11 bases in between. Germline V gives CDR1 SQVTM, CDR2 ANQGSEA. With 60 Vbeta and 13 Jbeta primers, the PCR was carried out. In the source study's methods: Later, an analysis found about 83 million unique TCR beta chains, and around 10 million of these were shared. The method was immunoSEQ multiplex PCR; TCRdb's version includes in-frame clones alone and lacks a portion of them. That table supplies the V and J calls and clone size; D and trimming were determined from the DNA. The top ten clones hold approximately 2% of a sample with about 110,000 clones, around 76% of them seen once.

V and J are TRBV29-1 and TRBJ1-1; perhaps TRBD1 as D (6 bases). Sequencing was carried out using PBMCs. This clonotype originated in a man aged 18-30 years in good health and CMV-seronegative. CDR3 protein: CSSATGNTEAFF. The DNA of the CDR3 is TGCAGCTCCGCGACAGGGAACACTGAAGCTTTCTTT. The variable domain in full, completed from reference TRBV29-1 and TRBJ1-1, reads SAVISQKPSRDICQRGTSLTIQCQVDSQVTMMFWYRQQPGQSLTLIATANQGSEATYESGFVIDKFPISRPNLTFSTLTVSNMSPEDSSIYLCSSATGNTEAFFGQGTRLTVV.